This T cell receptor beta chain appears in the sequencing data of a study of cytomegalovirus exposure and HLA in healthy donors. The CDR3 runs to 15 residues. The junction had 4 bases not matched to a gene; V was cut back by 5 bases and J by 3 bases. Germline CDR1 is LNHNV and CDR2 is YYDKDF (reference sequence). PCR employed 60 Vbeta and 13 Jbeta primers. Profiled with immunoSEQ multiplex PCR; TCRdb holds only in-frame clones, not every one. The sample records roughly 180,000 clones, around 80% being singletons. Sequenced material: PBMCs. This chain uses TRBV15 with TRBJ2-1; 10 bases fit TRBD2. The sequence came from a female donor in good health and CMV-seronegative. The CDR3 here is CATSSAGGLYNEQFF. In DNA form, the CDR3 reads TGTGCCACCAGCTCAGCGGGGGGGCTCTACAATGAGCAGTTCTTC.